A selection of T cell receptor beta chains follows, all from one sample in a study of T-cell reconstitution after alpha-beta-depleted transplantation in children. MiXCR, run by TCRdb on the PCR reads, gives a single entry per CDR3 protein. The sample holds more than 450,000 distinct CDR3 sequences, about 17% seen once. Here the sequenced sample was PBMCs from the stem cell graft donor, taken from the stem cell graft. The receptors here all came from a human donor who donated a stem cell graft to a child with acute lymphoblastic leukemia. Both conserved end residues are part of each CDR3. The D gene is left open where the match is weak. Only some rows state a clone size, as once, few, many or a class for expanded clones.

size: few; V: TRBV3-1; J: TRBJ2-1; D: .; CDR3: CASSQGQALLF; DNA: TGTGCCAGCAGCCAAGGGCAGGCCCTGCTCTTC
size: few; V: TRBV27; J: TRBJ2-7; D: TRBD2; CDR3: CASTGLAGGTYEQYF; DNA: TGTGCCAGCACCGGACTAGCGGGAGGGACCTACGAGCAGTACTTC
size: .; V: TRBV12-3/TRBV12-4; J: TRBJ1-2; D: TRBD1; CDR3: CASRRRQGEGGYTF; DNA: TGTGCCAGCAGACGCCGACAGGGGGAAGGTGGCTACACCTTC
size: .; V: TRBV11-1; J: TRBJ2-3; D: TRBD1; CDR3: CASSGSGTGDLVVLLDTQYF; DNA: TGTGCCAGCAGCGGTTCCGGGACAGGGGATTTAGTTGTTCTTTTGGATACGCAGTATTTT
size: few; V: TRBV3-1; J: TRBJ2-2; D: TRBD2; CDR3: CASSQGPGLAGDRANTGELFF; DNA: TGTGCCAGCAGCCAAGGCCCGGGACTAGCGGGAGATCGGGCGAACACCGGGGAGCTGTTTTTT
size: many; V: TRBV29-1; J: TRBJ1-1; D: .; CDR3: CSVEDRVNTEAFF; DNA: TGCAGCGTTGAAGATCGAGTGAACACTGAAGCTTTCTTT
size: .; V: TRBV5-1; J: TRBJ2-3; D: TRBD2; CDR3: CASSFTSSGSGADTQYF; DNA: TGCGCCAGCAGCTTTACAAGTAGCGGGAGTGGGGCAGATACGCAGTATTTT
size: .; V: TRBV10-1; J: TRBJ2-1; D: .; CDR3: CASSELPGRSYNEQFF; DNA: TGCGCCAGCAGTGAGTTACCGGGCCGCTCCTACAATGAGCAGTTCTTC
size: .; V: TRBV12-3/TRBV12-4; J: TRBJ1-4; D: .; CDR3: CASSLATRTGGLFF; DNA: TGTGCCAGCAGTTTAGCAACGAGAACGGGGGGACTGTTTTTT
size: .; V: TRBV7-9; J: TRBJ2-5; D: .; CDR3: CASSLAPEKETQYF; DNA: TGTGCCAGCAGCTTAGCCCCAGAAAAAGAGACCCAGTACTTC
size: many; V: TRBV9; J: TRBJ1-1; D: TRBD1; CDR3: CASSVGQGRDEAFF; DNA: TGTGCCAGCAGCGTAGGACAGGGTCGTGATGAAGCTTTCTTT
size: .; V: TRBV7-9; J: TRBJ2-7; D: TRBD2; CDR3: CASSESGSGWEQYF; DNA: TGTGCCAGCAGCGAAAGCGGGAGTGGCTGGGAGCAGTACTTC
size: .; V: TRBV4-2; J: TRBJ2-7; D: TRBD1; CDR3: CASSFTGTGTYEQYF; DNA: TGTGCCAGCAGTTTCACCGGGACAGGGACCTACGAGCAGTACTTC
size: .; V: TRBV7-9; J: TRBJ2-3; D: TRBD1; CDR3: CASRLTGRITDTQYF; DNA: TGTGCCAGCAGGCTGACAGGGCGTATAACAGATACGCAGTATTTT
size: .; V: TRBV10-3; J: TRBJ2-7; D: TRBD1; CDR3: CAISEFDRAWEQYF; DNA: TGTGCCATCAGTGAATTCGACAGGGCTTGGGAGCAGTACTTC
size: .; V: TRBV6-1; J: TRBJ2-7; D: TRBD2; CDR3: CASSPAGIYEQYF; DNA: TGTGCCAGCAGTCCAGCGGGGATTTACGAGCAGTACTTC
size: few; V: TRBV5-1; J: TRBJ2-1; D: .; CDR3: CASSLAEIYSYNEQFF; DNA: TGCGCCAGCAGCTTGGCCGAAATTTACTCCTACAATGAGCAGTTCTTC
size: .; V: TRBV5-1; J: TRBJ2-7; D: TRBD2; CDR3: CASSLAVAGSYEQYF; DNA: TGCGCCAGCAGCTTGGCCGTAGCGGGATCGTACGAGCAGTACTTC
size: few; V: TRBV18; J: TRBJ2-2; D: .; CDR3: CASSPRSRNTGELFF; DNA: TGTGCCAGCTCACCCCGATCGAGAAACACCGGGGAGCTGTTTTTT
size: .; V: TRBV6-2/TRBV6-3; J: TRBJ1-2; D: .; CDR3: CASTRPGSYTF; DNA: TGTGCCAGCACCCGCCCTGGTTCCTACACCTTC
size: many; V: TRBV5-6; J: TRBJ1-1; D: .; CDR3: CASSLNPNTEAFF; DNA: TGTGCCAGCAGCTTGAACCCGAACACTGAAGCTTTCTTT
size: .; V: TRBV19; J: TRBJ2-1; D: TRBD2; CDR3: CASSIWRENEQFF; DNA: TGTGCCAGTAGTATTTGGCGGGAGAATGAGCAGTTCTTC
size: once; V: TRBV18; J: TRBJ2-5; D: .; CDR3: CASSPIRSQETQYF; DNA: TGTGCCAGCTCACCGATCAGGTCGCAAGAGACCCAGTACTTC
size: few; V: TRBV6-5; J: TRBJ1-2; D: .; CDR3: CASSNNGGYTF; DNA: TGTGCCAGCAGCAACAACGGGGGCTACACCTTC
size: few; V: TRBV5-1; J: TRBJ2-5; D: TRBD2; CDR3: CASSPLAGGIEETQYF; DNA: TGCGCCAGCAGCCCCCTAGCGGGAGGGATAGAAGAGACCCAGTACTTC
size: .; V: TRBV12-5; J: TRBJ2-7; D: .; CDR3: CASGFLPSSSYEQYF; DNA: TGTGCTAGTGGTTTCCTCCCATCGAGCTCCTACGAGCAGTACTTC